The present T cell receptor (beta chain) was sequenced within a study of T cell responses to AZD1222 COVID-19 vaccine. This CDR3 comprises 14 residues. In germline, CDR1 is MGHDK, CDR2 SYGVNS. V was shortened by 5 bases and J by 4 bases, with 14 bases between the two germline ends. Sequencing was performed with immunoSEQ multiplex PCR; in TCRdb, only in-frame clones are kept and a portion is missing. This sample has 140,000 to 150,000 clones, with 92% found just once. In regard to this clone: No antigen is known for it.

Study-level results: Following two doses of AZD1222, Spike-specific TCR breadth and depth rose.

The sample here was peripheral blood, taken 28 days after the second AZD1222 dose. This TCR was sampled from an adult who received the AZD1222 COVID-19 vaccine. The V gene is TRBV25-1, the J gene TRBJ1-1; D is unclear. The CDR3, as DNA: TGTGCCAGCAGTCTAGGAGGGATGGGCACTGAAGCTTTCTTT. Amino acids: CASSLGGMGTEAFF.